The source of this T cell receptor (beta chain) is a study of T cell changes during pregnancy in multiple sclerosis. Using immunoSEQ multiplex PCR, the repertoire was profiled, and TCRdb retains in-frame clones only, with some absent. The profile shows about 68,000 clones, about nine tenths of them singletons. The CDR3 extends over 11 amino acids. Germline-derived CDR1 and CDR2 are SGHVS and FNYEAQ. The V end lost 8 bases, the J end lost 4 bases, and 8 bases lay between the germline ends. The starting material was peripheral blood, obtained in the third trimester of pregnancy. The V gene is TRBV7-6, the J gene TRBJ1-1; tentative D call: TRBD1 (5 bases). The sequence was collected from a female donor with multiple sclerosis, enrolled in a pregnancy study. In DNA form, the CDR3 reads TGTGCCAGCTGGGGGGGCACTGAAGCTTTCTTT. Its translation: CASWGGTEAFF.